This T cell receptor beta chain was obtained from a study of vaccination and CD4 T cells after COVID-19. Study-wide context: Investigators took post-vaccine samples a median about 65 days after dose two, within a range of 14 to 241. General study results and limits: Convalescent patients' clones that were vaccine-specific were spike mono-reactive in 304 of 307 cases.

This CDR3 has 16 amino acids. CDR1 is MDHEN and CDR2 is SYDVKM in the germline V gene. After removal of 5 bases from V and 7 bases from J, the junction contained 10 bases not matched to a gene. Treatment given: approximately nine-day PBMC culture with coronavirus spike peptide pools or control peptides (ViraFEST assay). The Oncomine TCR Beta short-read assay was what sequenced the DNA obtained from cultured CD4+ T cells. MiXCR, applied by TCRdb to the PCR reads, yields one record per CDR3 protein. The sample contains more than 15,000 distinct CDR3 sequences, around 47% of which appear only once. With regard to this clonotype: The antigen is undetermined.

The receptor was derived from a human donor who had recovered from COVID-19. The rearrangement joins TRBV28 to TRBJ2-1; 11 bases are shared with TRBD2. The input for sequencing was CD4+ T cells from blood, cultured in vitro, taken before SARS-CoV-2 vaccination. The CDR3 DNA is TGTGCCAGCAGTCCACCCAATCTAGCGGGAGGAAATGAGCAGTTCTTC. As protein: CASSPPNLAGGNEQFF. Filled out from reference TRBV28 and TRBJ2-1, the complete variable domain reads DVKVTQSSRYLVKRTGEKVFLECVQDMDHENMFWYRQDPGLGLRLIYFSYDVKMKEKGDIPEGYSVSREKKERFSLILESASTNQTSMYLCASSPPNLAGGNEQFFGPGTRLTVL.